The TCR beta chain under discussion was sequenced for a study of monozygotic twins with inflammatory bowel disease. Study results and caveats: No difference was seen in repertoire similarity between concordant and discordant twins, possibly from limited power. Whereas healthy co-twins had higher TCRbeta diversity (inverse Simpson), IBD patients had lower diversity. IBD patients exhibited fewer clonotypes shared with other individuals than healthy twins, particularly with disease activity.

Points on this clonotype: The target antigen is unknown.

Germline CDR1 reads SGHTS; CDR2 reads YDEGEE. The CDR3 length is 12 residues. TCRdb derives one entry per CDR3 protein from the 5' RACE reads, leaving out DNA. In all, the sample yields about 300,000 distinct CDR3 sequences. Without any T cell sorting, total RNA was isolated from whole blood. This clonotype was obtained from a human donor with ulcerative colitis or Crohn's disease, or a healthy co-twin of an affected twin (not recorded which). The chain joins TRBV5-8 to TRBJ2-1; TCRdb returns TRBD2, unconfirmable since there is no DNA. Material for sequencing was blood. The CDR3 here is CASLLGHNEQFF.